This T cell receptor (beta chain) originates from a study of shared clonotypes between healthy human individuals. V lost 2 bases to trimming and J lost 1 base, with 8 bases between them. The CDR3 contains 14 residues. Germline loops: CDR1 ENHRY, CDR2 SYGVKD. Ten immunoSEQ deep assay plates were used to sequence unsorted PBMC DNA. TCRdb's table, derived via immunoSEQ multiplex PCR, lists solely in-frame clones and lacks some. The sample records roughly 500,000 clones, roughly four fifths being singletons. Donors were healthy HIV-negative adults without recently reported acute infections or vaccinations.

Sequences were obtained from PBMCs. The chain is built from TRBV10-3 and TRBJ1-1; no clear D gene. The TCR was taken from a woman aged 40 to 50 in good health. Some clones in this sample may be carry-over from other donors' samples. CDR3 nucleotides: TGTGCCATCAGTGAGAACACAGCGAACACTGAAGCTTTCTTT. As protein: CAISENTANTEAFF.